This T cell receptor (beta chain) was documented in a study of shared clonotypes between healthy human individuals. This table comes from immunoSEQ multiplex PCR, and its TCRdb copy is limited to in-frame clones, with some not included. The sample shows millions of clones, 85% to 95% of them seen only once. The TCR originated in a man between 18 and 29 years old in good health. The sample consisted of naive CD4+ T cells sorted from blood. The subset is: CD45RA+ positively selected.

CDR3 bases: TGCGCCAGCAGCTTGGGTAGGGGTAGACAAGAGACCCAGTACTTC. The encoded protein is CASSLGRGRQETQYF. The chain is built from TRBV5-1 and TRBJ2-5; tentatively, D is TRBD1 (5 bases). Trimming took 0 bases from V and 2 from J, leaving 11 bases between them. The CDR3 totals 15 residues. Germline CDR1 and CDR2: SGHRS and YFSETQ.